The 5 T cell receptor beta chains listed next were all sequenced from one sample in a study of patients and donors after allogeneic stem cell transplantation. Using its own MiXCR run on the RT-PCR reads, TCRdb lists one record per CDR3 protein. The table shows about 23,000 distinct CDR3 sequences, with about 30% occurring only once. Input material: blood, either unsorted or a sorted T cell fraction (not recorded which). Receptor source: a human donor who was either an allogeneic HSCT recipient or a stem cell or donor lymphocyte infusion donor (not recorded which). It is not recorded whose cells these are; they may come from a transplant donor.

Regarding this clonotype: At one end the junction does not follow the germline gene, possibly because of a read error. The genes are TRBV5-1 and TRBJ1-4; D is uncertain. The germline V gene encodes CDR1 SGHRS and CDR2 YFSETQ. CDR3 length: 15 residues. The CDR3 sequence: CDSSLMGTTNEKLFF. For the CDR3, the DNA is TGCGACAGCAGCTTGATGGGGACAACTAATGAAAAACTGTTTTTT.

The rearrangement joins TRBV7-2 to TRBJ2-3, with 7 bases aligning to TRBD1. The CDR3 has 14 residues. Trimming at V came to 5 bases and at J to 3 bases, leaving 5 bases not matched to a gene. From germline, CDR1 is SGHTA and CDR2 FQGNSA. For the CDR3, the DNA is TGTGCCAGCAGCCCAGACAGGGCAACAGATACGCAGTATTTT. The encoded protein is CASSPDRATDTQYF. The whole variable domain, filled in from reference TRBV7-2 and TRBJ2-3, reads GAGVSQSPSNKVTEKGKDVELRCDPISGHTALYWYRQSLGQGLEFLIYFQGNSAPDKSGLPSDRFSAERTGGSVSTLTIQRTQQEDSAVYLCASSPDRATDTQYFGPGTRLTVL.

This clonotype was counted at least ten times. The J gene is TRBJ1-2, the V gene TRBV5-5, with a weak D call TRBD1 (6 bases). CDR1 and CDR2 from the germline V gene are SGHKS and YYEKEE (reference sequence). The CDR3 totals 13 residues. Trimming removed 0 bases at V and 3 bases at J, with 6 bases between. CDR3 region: CASSLGQDYGYTF. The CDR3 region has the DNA TGTGCCAGCAGCTTGGGACAGGACTATGGCTACACCTTC.

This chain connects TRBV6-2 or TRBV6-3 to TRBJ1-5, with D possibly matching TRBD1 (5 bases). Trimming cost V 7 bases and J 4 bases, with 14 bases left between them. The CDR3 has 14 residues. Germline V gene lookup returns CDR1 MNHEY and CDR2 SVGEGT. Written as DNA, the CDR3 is TGTGCCAGCACCCCCCGCCAGGGTAATCAGCCCCAGCATTTT. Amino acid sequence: CASTPRQGNQPQHF.

This chain's CDR3 is CASSVMAWEQPQHF. CDR3 nucleotides: TGTGCCAGCAGTGTAATGGCCTGGGAGCAGCCCCAGCATTTT. The chain employs TRBV2 and TRBJ1-5; D call uncertain. CDR3 length equals 14 residues. From germline, CDR1 is SNHLY and CDR2 FYNNEI. Trimming stripped 4 bases from V and 7 bases from J, with 14 bases between.